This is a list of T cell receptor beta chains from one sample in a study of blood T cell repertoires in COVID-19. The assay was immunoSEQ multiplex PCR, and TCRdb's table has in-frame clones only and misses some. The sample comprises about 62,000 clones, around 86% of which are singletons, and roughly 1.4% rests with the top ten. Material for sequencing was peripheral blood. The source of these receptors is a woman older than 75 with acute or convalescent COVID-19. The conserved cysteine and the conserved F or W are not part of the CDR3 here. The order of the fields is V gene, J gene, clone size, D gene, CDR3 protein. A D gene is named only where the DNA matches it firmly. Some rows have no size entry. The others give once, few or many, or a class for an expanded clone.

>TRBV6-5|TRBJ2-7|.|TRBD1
ASSRSTGTGEQY
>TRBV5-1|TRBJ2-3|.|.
ASSLGTEASTDTQY
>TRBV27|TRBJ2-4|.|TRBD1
ASRPQGAGFNIQY
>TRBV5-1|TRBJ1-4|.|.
ASSPGGVDEKLF
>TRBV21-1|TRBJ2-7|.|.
ASNQSGREIYEQY
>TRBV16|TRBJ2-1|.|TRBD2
ASSPFSGSEWNEQF
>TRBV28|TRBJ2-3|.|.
ASRPSGLSTDTQY
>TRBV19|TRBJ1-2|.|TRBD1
ASSIGVSTGEGPYGYT
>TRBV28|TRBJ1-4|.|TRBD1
ASSLTGTSGKLF
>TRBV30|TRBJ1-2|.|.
AWRWMDSYGYT
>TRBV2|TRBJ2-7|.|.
ASSDWQGAHEQY
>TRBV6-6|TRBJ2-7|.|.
ASRTPGNYEQY
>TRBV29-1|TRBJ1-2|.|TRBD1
SAYKTGAHGYT
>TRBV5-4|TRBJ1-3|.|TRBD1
ASSRFQGAGNTIY
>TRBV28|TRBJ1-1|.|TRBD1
ASSSTGTRTEAF
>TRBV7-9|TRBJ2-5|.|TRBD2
ASSFGLAGVQY
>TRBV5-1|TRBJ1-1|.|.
ASSLDTGWTGAF
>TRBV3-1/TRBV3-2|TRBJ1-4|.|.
ASSAEVVSQLF
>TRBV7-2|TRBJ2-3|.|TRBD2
ASSLVPLAGNTDTQY
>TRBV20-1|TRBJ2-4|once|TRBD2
SASSSSGRAAKNIQY
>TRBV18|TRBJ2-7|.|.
ASSPDRTYEQY
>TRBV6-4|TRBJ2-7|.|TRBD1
ASSDRTIPRDSYEQY
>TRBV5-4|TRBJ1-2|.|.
ASSSPVLSKT
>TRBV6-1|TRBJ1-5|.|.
ASSVRRETLNQPQH
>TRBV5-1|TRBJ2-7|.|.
ASSLIQGDAYEQY
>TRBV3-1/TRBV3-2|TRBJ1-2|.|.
ASSIGAIQGLLGYGYT
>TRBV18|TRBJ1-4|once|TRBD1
ASSLGTANEKLF
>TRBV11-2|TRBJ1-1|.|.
ASSFVRGAISVTAEAF
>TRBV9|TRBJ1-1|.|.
ASTRQGVGTEAF
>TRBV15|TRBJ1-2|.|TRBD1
ATSGTGRGYT
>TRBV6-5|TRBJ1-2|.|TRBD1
ASSRTGDGGYT
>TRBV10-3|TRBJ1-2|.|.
AISEPQATGRT
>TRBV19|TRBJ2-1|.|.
ASSIGLASYNEQF
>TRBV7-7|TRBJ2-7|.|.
ASSLARDSEQY
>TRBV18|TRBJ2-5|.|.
ASSPPDSRRETQY
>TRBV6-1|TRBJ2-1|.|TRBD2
ASSETSGRLIGEQF
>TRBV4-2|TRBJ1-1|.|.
ASSRPRETEAF
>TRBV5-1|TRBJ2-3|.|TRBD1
ASSPGQAWADTQY
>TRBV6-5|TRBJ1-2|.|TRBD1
ASSYSRAGGNYT
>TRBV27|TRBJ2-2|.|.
ASCFSGAANTGELF
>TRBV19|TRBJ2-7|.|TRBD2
ASRGLGTGEQY
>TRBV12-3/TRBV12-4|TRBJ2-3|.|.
ASSLEQSDTQY
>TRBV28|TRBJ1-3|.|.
ASSGSFYTIY
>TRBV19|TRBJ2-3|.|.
ASRLGLHTDTQY
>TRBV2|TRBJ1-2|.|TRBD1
ASWYRGLHGYT
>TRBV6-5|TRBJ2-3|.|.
ASRVTGLVADTQY
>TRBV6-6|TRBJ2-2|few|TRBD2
ASSQPRTSGSSGELF
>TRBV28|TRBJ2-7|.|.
ASIDSSSYEQY
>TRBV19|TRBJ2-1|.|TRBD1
ASTKDREVYNEQF